These T cell receptor beta chains were read from a single sample in a study of blood T cell repertoires in COVID-19. The assay was immunoSEQ multiplex PCR, and TCRdb's table has in-frame clones only and misses some. The table lists around 130,000 clones, 87% of them singletons. Sequencing was carried out using peripheral blood. All receptors come from a woman aged 45-59 years with acute or convalescent COVID-19. Each CDR3 is given with its conserved first and last residue. D genes are given only for firm matches. Expanded clones get a size class; other rows say once, few or many, or leave the size out.

length,J,D,size,V,CDR3,DNA
15,TRBJ2-4,NA,NA,TRBV7-9,CASSLVSGAKNIQYF,TGTGCCAGCAGCTTAGTATCAGGAGCCAAAAACATTCAGTACTTC
16,TRBJ1-2,TRBD1,NA,TRBV19,CASSTPGQRDLYGYTF,TGTGCCAGTAGTACCCCGGGACAGAGGGACCTCTATGGCTACACCTTC
18,TRBJ1-4,TRBD1,NA,TRBV5-6,CASSWGQGARVGGEKLFF,TGTGCCAGCAGCTGGGGACAGGGGGCGCGTGTTGGCGGTGAAAAACTGTTTTTT
13,TRBJ2-5,NA,few,TRBV7-9,CASTWQAQETQYF,TGTGCCAGCACTTGGCAGGCCCAAGAGACCCAGTACTTC
15,TRBJ2-3,TRBD2,NA,TRBV2,CASSEGSGVTDTQYF,TGTGCCAGCAGTGAAGGCAGCGGGGTCACAGATACGCAGTATTTT
14,TRBJ1-2,TRBD1,NA,TRBV11-2,CASSSGTGAKGYTF,TGTGCCAGCAGCTCCGGTACAGGGGCAAAAGGCTACACCTTC
13,TRBJ2-1,NA,NA,TRBV7-3,CATSRDSYNEQFF,TGTGCCACTTCCAGGGATTCCTACAATGAGCAGTTCTTC
13,TRBJ2-2,NA,NA,TRBV12-3/TRBV12-4,CASSLAYTGELFF,TGTGCCAGCAGTCTGGCTTACACCGGGGAGCTGTTTTTT
16,TRBJ2-5,TRBD2,NA,TRBV5-4,CASSLPTSGNQETQYF,TGTGCCAGCAGCTTGCCGACTAGCGGGAACCAAGAGACCCAGTACTTC
14,TRBJ1-1,TRBD1,NA,TRBV2,CASLGTVKNTEAFF,TGTGCCAGCTTGGGGACAGTAAAAAACACTGAAGCTTTCTTT
15,TRBJ2-1,NA,NA,TRBV9,CASSVGASTYNEQFF,TGTGCCAGCAGCGTAGGGGCTAGCACCTACAATGAGCAGTTCTTC